This paragraph reports one TCR beta chain. Its antigen is still unknown. The table came from immunoSEQ multiplex PCR; TCRdb's copy has only in-frame clones and leaves some out. The sample includes under 130,000 clones, 82% of them seen just once. This entry belongs to a study of T cell responses to AZD1222 COVID-19 vaccine. Study-wide results and limits: Clonal diversity was possibly underestimated, and the donors were mostly white British, with more females. Repertoire collection took place solely once the T cell response had peaked.

V lost 0 bases, J lost 7 bases, and 14 bases lay in between. Germline CDR1 and CDR2: SGDLS and YYNGEE. The CDR3 has 15 amino acids. The sequence derives from an adult in good health. This sequence joins TRBV9 and TRBJ1-3; D may be TRBD1 (5 bases). Sequences were derived from peripheral blood, sampled on day 0 of AZD1222 vaccination. CDR3 amino acids: CASSVGQTYFNTIYF. The DNA for the CDR3 is TGTGCCAGCAGCGTAGGACAGACCTACTTCAACACCATATATTTT.